A selection of T cell receptor beta chains follows, all from one sample in a study of blood T cell repertoires in COVID-19. Method: immunoSEQ multiplex PCR; TCRdb's copy keeps in-frame clones and lacks some. The table records fewer than 350,000 clones, around 87% of them present only once. What was sequenced was peripheral blood. The receptors were gathered from a woman aged 30 to 39 who had recovered from COVID-19. Both conserved end residues are part of each CDR3. A D gene is named only where the DNA matches it firmly. Rows give clone size only sometimes, using once, few, many, or a class for an expanded clone.

CDR3 length	V gene	D gene	J gene	clone size	CDR3 DNA	CDR3 protein
15	TRBV4-2	.	TRBJ1-6	.	TGTGCCAGCAGCCAGGGACTTAAGGATAATTCACCCCTCCACTTT	CASSQGLKDNSPLHF
11	TRBV2	.	TRBJ1-1	.	TGTGCCAGCAGTGAGGCCAGAGAAGCTTTCTTT	CASSEAREAFF
14	TRBV4-2	.	TRBJ1-2	many	TGTGCCAGCAGCCGAGCAGGGGTTAACTATGGCTACACCTTC	CASSRAGVNYGYTF
13	TRBV29-1	TRBD1	TRBJ1-4	.	TGCAGCGCCCTACAGGGGATAGACGAAAAACTGTTTTTT	CSALQGIDEKLFF
15	TRBV18	TRBD2	TRBJ2-5	.	TGTGCCAGCTCCCCACTAGCGGGAGAGATCGAGACCCAGTACTTC	CASSPLAGEIETQYF
16	TRBV6-2/TRBV6-3	.	TRBJ2-1	.	TGTGCCAGCAGCCGCACCCCCTACCGCTCCTACAATGAGCAGTTCTTC	CASSRTPYRSYNEQFF
16	TRBV5-8	.	TRBJ1-4	.	TGTGCCAGCAGCTTCTTCACTGCGGTAACTAATGAAAAACTGTTTTTT	CASSFFTAVTNEKLFF
13	TRBV7-8	TRBD1	TRBJ2-5	.	TGTGCCAGCAGCCCCGGGACAGAAGAGACCCAGTACTTC	CASSPGTEETQYF
16	TRBV3-1/TRBV3-2	TRBD1	TRBJ1-6	.	TGTGCCAGCAGCCAAGAAGGGACAGCAGCCAATTCACCCCTCCACTTT	CASSQEGTAANSPLHF
12	TRBV5-4	.	TRBJ1-2	.	TGTGCCAGCAGCTTGCCAGGGAATGGCTACACCTTC	CASSLPGNGYTF
13	TRBV29-1	TRBD2	TRBJ2-1	.	TGCAGCGATCGGACTAGCGGGGGGGGTGAGCAGTTCTTC	CSDRTSGGGEQFF
14	TRBV18	.	TRBJ2-5	.	TGTGCCAGCTCAGGGGGACAAGAACAAGAGACCCAGTACTTC	CASSGGQEQETQYF
13	TRBV12-3/TRBV12-4	.	TRBJ2-5	.	TGTGCCAGCAGTTTCGGGGAGAAGGAGACCCAGTACTTC	CASSFGEKETQYF
15	TRBV6-1	TRBD1	TRBJ2-7	.	TGTGCCAGCAGTGAATTTTTTACAGGGGACTACGAGCAGTACTTC	CASSEFFTGDYEQYF
15	TRBV10-3	.	TRBJ2-7	.	TGTGCCATCAGTCCGGAAGGGGGTGGATTCTACGAGCAGTACTTC	CAISPEGGGFYEQYF
11	TRBV20-1	.	TRBJ1-2	.	TGCAGTGCTGAGGGTTCGGGTGGCTACACCTTC	CSAEGSGGYTF
15	TRBV28	TRBD1	TRBJ1-6	few	TGTGCCAGCAGTTTAGGGGACAGGGTTAATTCACCCCTCCACTTT	CASSLGDRVNSPLHF
13	TRBV18	TRBD1	TRBJ1-2	.	TGTGCCAGCTCGCCCCAGGGGGTGAGGGGCTACACCTTC	CASSPQGVRGYTF
15	TRBV6-5	TRBD1	TRBJ2-2	.	TGTGCCAGCAGTTACGGTACAGGGGGGACCGGGGAGCTGTTTTTT	CASSYGTGGTGELFF
14	TRBV19	.	TRBJ1-6	.	TGTGCCAGTAGTATTCGGGGGGCTGAAGCACCCCTCCACTTT	CASSIRGAEAPLHF
15	TRBV28	.	TRBJ2-3	.	TGTGCCAGCAGTTTAGGGACACTATACACAGATACGCAGTATTTT	CASSLGTLYTDTQYF
12	TRBV6-5	.	TRBJ1-2	.	TGTGCCAGCAGTCCTAGACCCTATGGCTACACCTTC	CASSPRPYGYTF
13	TRBV5-4	.	TRBJ1-1	few	TGTGCCAGCAGCTTGGTGGAGGGCCCTGAAGCTTTCTTT	CASSLVEGPEAFF
12	TRBV30	TRBD1	TRBJ1-3	.	TGTGCCTCGGGACAGGCCCGTGGCACCATATATTTT	CASGQARGTIYF
13	TRBV28	.	TRBJ1-4	.	TGTGCCAGCATCGGGGAGAGTTGGACGTCTCTGTTTTTT	CASIGESWTSLFF
13	TRBV6-5	.	TRBJ2-5	.	TGTGCCAGCACCGCAGGGGAAGCAGAGACCCAGTACTTC	CASTAGEAETQYF
13	TRBV5-1	.	TRBJ2-2	.	TGCGCCAGCAGCCCCTCCGGGACCGGGGAGCTGTTTTTT	CASSPSGTGELFF
14	TRBV10-2	TRBD1	TRBJ1-1	once	TGCGCCAGCAGTGCGACACAGGGGAGGTCTGAAGCTTTCTTT	CASSATQGRSEAFF
15	TRBV7-2	TRBD1	TRBJ1-3	few	TGTGCCAGCAGCCCTAGGGGGCGAAGGGGAAACACCATATATTTT	CASSPRGRRGNTIYF
12	TRBV29-1	.	TRBJ1-2	.	TGCAGCGTTGAGACTGTCAACTATGGCTACACCTTC	CSVETVNYGYTF
18	TRBV6-6	TRBD2	TRBJ2-1	.	TGTGCCAGCAGTCCGACGGGGATGGGACTAGCGGGGAACAATGAGCAGTTCTTC	CASSPTGMGLAGNNEQFF
13	TRBV28	.	TRBJ1-5	.	TGTGCCAGCAGTCAGCCAGGGATTCAGCCCCAGCATTTT	CASSQPGIQPQHF
14	TRBV4-1	TRBD1	TRBJ2-7	.	TGCGCCAGCAGCTCTAGGGACAGGGGAACAGGGCAGTACTTC	CASSSRDRGTGQYF
14	TRBV2	.	TRBJ1-2	.	TGTGCCAGCAGTGAAGCGCGGAGTTTTGGGGGCTACACCTTC	CASSEARSFGGYTF
15	TRBV28	.	TRBJ1-5	.	TGTGCCAGCCGTCCCGGAGCAGATAGCAATCAGCCCCAGCATTTT	CASRPGADSNQPQHF
18	TRBV5-1	.	TRBJ2-6	few	TGCGCCAGCAGCTTCTATCGTGGCGGCCACTCTGGGGCCAACGTCCTGACTTTC	CASSFYRGGHSGANVLTF
12	TRBV10-1	.	TRBJ1-1	.	TGCGCCAGCAGTCCAGAGGAAACTGAAGCTTTCTTT	CASSPEETEAFF
14	TRBV6-5	.	TRBJ2-1	.	TGTGCCAGCAGCCCCATTAGATCTAGGGGTGAGCAGTTCTTC	CASSPIRSRGEQFF
13	TRBV5-5	.	TRBJ1-6	.	TGTGCCAGCAGCTTGGGGCCTAATTCACCCCTCCACTTT	CASSLGPNSPLHF
12	TRBV28	.	TRBJ2-7	.	TGTGCCAGCAGTTTACCCGGTTACGAGCAGTACTTC	CASSLPGYEQYF
13	TRBV27	.	TRBJ2-2	.	TGTGCCAGCACGTCAGAGAACACCGGGGAGCTGTTTTTT	CASTSENTGELFF
13	TRBV29-1	.	TRBJ2-7	once	TGCAGCGTTCGGCCGACTCCCTCCTACGAGCAGTACTTC	CSVRPTPSYEQYF
16	TRBV15	TRBD2	TRBJ2-5	once	TGTGCCACCAGCAGGGGGACTAGCGGGGCAAAAGAGACCCAGTACTTC	CATSRGTSGAKETQYF
11	TRBV12-3/TRBV12-4	.	TRBJ1-1	.	TGTGCCAGCAGTTTAGCCAGGGCCGCTTTCTTT	CASSLARAAFF
15	TRBV29-1	.	TRBJ2-2	.	TGCAGCGCCGCCCCGGTAGGGGCCAACACCGGGGAGCTGTTTTTT	CSAAPVGANTGELFF
11	TRBV27	.	TRBJ2-5	once	TGTGCCACCGTCAGACAAGAGACCCAGTACTTC	CATVRQETQYF
14	TRBV12-5	.	TRBJ2-3	.	TGTGCTAGTGGTTTGTCACCTCTAGCGGATACGCAGTATTTT	CASGLSPLADTQYF
14	TRBV27	.	TRBJ1-1	once	TGTGCCAGCAGTTTATCGGCGGGGAGAACTGAAGCTTTCTTT	CASSLSAGRTEAFF
16	TRBV19	TRBD1	TRBJ1-5	.	TGTGCCAGTAGTAACCGGGACAGGGGGCTAAGTCAGCCCCAGCATTTT	CASSNRDRGLSQPQHF
13	TRBV27	.	TRBJ2-2	.	TGTGCCAGTATGCTAGAGAACACCGGGGAGCTGTTTTTT	CASMLENTGELFF
15	TRBV5-1	TRBD2	TRBJ2-3	.	TGCGCCAGCAGCTCCGGACTAGCGGACACAGATACGCAGTATTTT	CASSSGLADTDTQYF
15	TRBV3-1/TRBV3-2	.	TRBJ2-3	.	TGTGCCAGCAGCCAAGATGCAGGGAGGGGGGATACGCAGTATTTT	CASSQDAGRGDTQYF
14	TRBV19	TRBD2	TRBJ2-1	.	TGTGCCAGTTCACGGAGCGGGATAAGAAATGAGCAGTTCTTC	CASSRSGIRNEQFF
14	TRBV25-1	.	TRBJ2-7	.	TGTGCCAGCAGTCATGAGACTAGCTCCTACGAGCAGTACTTC	CASSHETSSYEQYF
14	TRBV5-1	.	TRBJ1-3	.	TGCGCCAGCAGTTCACAGGGAAGTGGAAACACCATATATTTT	CASSSQGSGNTIYF
16	TRBV19	TRBD1	TRBJ1-5	.	TGTGCCAGTAGCCGATCGTCCGGGACAGTCAATCAGCCCCAGCATTTT	CASSRSSGTVNQPQHF
15	TRBV28	TRBD2	TRBJ2-1	once	TGTGCCAGCGGGCCGCTAGCGGGAATAGGTAATGAGCAGTTCTTC	CASGPLAGIGNEQFF
17	TRBV7-2	TRBD2	TRBJ2-3	.	TGTGCCAGCAGCTTAGCCCTTGGCGGGAGGGGCACAGATACGCAGTATTTT	CASSLALGGRGTDTQYF